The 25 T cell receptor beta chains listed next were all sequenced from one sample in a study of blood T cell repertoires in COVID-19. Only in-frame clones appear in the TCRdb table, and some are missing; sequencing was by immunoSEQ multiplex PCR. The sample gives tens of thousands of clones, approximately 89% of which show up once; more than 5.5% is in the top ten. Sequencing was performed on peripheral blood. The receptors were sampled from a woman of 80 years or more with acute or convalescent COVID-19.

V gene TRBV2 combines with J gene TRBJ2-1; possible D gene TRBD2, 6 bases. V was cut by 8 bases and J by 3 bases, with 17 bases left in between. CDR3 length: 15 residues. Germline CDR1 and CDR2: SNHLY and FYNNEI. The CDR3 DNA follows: TGTGCCAGCTCCCGGAGGGGTTCCCTCTACAATGAGCAGTTCTTC. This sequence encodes CASSRRGSLYNEQFF.

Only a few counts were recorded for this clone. CDR3 region: CASRPSGYTDTQYF. The CDR3 bases are TGTGCCAGCAGGCCTAGCGGATACACAGATACGCAGTATTTT. The chain carries TRBV6-5 and TRBJ2-3; 7 bases map to TRBD2. The length of the CDR3 is 14 residues. V lost 6 bases and J lost 2; bases outside the gene matches: 5. Looked up from germline, CDR1 is MNHEY and CDR2 is SVGAGI.

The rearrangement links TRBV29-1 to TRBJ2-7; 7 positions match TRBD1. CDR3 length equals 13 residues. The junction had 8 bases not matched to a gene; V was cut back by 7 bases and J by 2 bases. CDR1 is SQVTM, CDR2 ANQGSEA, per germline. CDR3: CSAEGGTAYEQYF. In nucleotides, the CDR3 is TGCAGCGCGGAAGGTGGGACAGCCTACGAGCAGTACTTC.

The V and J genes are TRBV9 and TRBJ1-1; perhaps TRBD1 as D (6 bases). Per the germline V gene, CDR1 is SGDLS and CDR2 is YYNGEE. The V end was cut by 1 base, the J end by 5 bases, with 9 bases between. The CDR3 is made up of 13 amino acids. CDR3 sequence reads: CASSVQGKTEAFF. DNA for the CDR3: TGTGCCAGCAGCGTACAGGGGAAGACTGAAGCTTTCTTT.

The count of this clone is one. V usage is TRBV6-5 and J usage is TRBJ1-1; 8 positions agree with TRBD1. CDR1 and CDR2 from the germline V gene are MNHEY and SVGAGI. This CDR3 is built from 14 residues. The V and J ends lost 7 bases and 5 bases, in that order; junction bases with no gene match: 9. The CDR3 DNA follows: TGTGCCAGCACCGCCGGACAGGGTAAGACTGAAGCTTTCTTT. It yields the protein CASTAGQGKTEAFF.

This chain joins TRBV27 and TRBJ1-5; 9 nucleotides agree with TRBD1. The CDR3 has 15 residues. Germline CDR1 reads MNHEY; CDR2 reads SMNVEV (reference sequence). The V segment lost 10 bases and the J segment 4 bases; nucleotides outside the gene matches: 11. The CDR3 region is CAKREWTGVNQPQHF. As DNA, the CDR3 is TGTGCCAAGCGTGAATGGACAGGGGTAAATCAGCCCCAGCATTTT.

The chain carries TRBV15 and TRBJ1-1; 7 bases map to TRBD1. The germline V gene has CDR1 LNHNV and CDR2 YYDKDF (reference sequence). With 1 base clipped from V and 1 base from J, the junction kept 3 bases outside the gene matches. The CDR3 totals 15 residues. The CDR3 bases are TGTGCCACCAGCAGAGGGGGACAGACGAACACTGAAGCTTTCTTT. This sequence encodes CATSRGGQTNTEAFF.

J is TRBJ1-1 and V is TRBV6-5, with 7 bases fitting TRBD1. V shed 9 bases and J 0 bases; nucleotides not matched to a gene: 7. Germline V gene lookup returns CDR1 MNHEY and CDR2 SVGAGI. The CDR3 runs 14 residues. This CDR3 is CASIRTGMNTEAFF. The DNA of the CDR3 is TGTGCCAGTATTAGGACAGGCATGAACACTGAAGCTTTCTTT.

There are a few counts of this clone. CDR3 coding DNA: TGTGCCAGTAGTATAAGGAGCGCCGTAAGGAATGAAAAACTGTTTTTT. This translates into CASSIRSAVRNEKLFF. J is TRBJ1-4 and V is TRBV19; no reliable D call. The germline CDR1 and CDR2 sequences are LNHDA and SQIVND (reference sequence). The CDR3 sequence is 16 residues long. The germline V and J ends were trimmed by 2 bases and 5 bases, with 15 bases remaining between them.

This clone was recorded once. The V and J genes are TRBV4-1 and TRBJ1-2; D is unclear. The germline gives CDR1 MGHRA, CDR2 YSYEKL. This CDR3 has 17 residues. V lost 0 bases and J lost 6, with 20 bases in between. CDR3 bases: TGCGCCAGCAGCCAAGACCCGACTATCCCTCCGGTAGATGGCTACACCTTC. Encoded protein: CASSQDPTIPPVDGYTF.

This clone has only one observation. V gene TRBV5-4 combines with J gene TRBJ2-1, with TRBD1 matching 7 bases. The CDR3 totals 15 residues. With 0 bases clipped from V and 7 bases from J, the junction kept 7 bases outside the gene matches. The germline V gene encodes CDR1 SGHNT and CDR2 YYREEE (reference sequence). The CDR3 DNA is TGTGCCAGCAGCTTGGAACAGGGGAGTTGGAATGAGCAGTTCTTC. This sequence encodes CASSLEQGSWNEQFF. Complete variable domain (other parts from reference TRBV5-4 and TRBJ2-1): ETGVTQSPTHLIKTRGQQVTLRCSSQSGHNTVSWYQQALGQGPQFIFQYYREEENGRGNFPPRFSGLQFPNYSSELNVNALELDDSALYLCASSLEQGSWNEQFFGPGTRLTVL.

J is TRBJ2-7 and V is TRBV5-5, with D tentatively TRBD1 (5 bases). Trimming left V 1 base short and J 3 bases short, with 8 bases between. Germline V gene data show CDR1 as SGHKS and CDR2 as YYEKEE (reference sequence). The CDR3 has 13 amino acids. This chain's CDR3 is CASSLQGVYEQYF. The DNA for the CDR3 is TGTGCCAGCAGCTTGCAGGGTGTCTACGAGCAGTACTTC.

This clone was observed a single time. As DNA, the CDR3 is TGTGCCTGGAGTGTCGACAGGGGGGTTAACACCGGGGAGCTGTTTTTT. Translated: CAWSVDRGVNTGELFF. The rearrangement uses TRBV30 and TRBJ2-2; 9 bases match TRBD1. Germline trimming cut 0 bases from V and 2 bases from J; bases unmatched to any gene: 4. Germline V CDR1 and CDR2: GTSNPN, SVGIG (reference sequence). The CDR3 has 16 residues.

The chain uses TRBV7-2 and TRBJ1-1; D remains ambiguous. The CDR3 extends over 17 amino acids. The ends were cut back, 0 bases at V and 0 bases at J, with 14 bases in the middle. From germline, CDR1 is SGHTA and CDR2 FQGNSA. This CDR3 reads CASSLAFTPGMNTEAFF. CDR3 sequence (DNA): TGTGCCAGCAGCTTAGCATTTACTCCGGGAATGAACACTGAAGCTTTCTTT.

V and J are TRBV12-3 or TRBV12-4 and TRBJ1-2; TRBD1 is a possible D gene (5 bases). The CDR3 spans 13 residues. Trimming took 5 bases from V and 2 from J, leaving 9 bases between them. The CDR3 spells CASSLGGNYGYTF. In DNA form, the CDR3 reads TGTGCCAGCAGTCTCGGGGGGAACTATGGCTACACCTTC.

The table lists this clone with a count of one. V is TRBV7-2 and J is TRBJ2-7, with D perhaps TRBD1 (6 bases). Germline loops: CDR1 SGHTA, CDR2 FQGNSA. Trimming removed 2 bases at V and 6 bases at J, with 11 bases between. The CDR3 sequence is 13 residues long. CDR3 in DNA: TGTGCCAGCAGCTTATTGCAGGGGACCGAGCAGTACTTC. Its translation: CASSLLQGTEQYF.

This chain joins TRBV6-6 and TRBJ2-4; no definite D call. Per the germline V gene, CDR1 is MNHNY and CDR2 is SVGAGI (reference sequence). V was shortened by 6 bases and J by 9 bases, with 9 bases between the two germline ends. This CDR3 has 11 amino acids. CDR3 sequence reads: CASSPGGIQYF. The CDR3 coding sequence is TGTGCCAGCAGCCCCGGCGGCATTCAGTACTTC.

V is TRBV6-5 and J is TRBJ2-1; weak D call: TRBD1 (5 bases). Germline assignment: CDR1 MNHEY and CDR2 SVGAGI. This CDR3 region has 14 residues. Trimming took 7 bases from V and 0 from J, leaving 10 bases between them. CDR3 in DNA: TGTGCCAGCATCCGACAGCTCTCCTACAATGAGCAGTTCTTC. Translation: CASIRQLSYNEQFF.

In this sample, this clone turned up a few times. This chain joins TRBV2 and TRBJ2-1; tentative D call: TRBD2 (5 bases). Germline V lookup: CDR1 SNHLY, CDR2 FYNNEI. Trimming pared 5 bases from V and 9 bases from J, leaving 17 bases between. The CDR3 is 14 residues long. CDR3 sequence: CASSPGRPEVEQFF. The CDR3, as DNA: TGTGCCAGCAGTCCCGGGCGTCCGGAGGTTGAGCAGTTCTTC.

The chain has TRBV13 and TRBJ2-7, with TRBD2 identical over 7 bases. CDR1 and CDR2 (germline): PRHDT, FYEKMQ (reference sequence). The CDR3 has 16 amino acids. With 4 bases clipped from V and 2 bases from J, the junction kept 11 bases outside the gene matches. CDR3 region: CASSSRGEPKAYEQYF. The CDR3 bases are TGTGCCAGCAGCTCCCGGGGGGAGCCTAAGGCCTACGAGCAGTACTTC.

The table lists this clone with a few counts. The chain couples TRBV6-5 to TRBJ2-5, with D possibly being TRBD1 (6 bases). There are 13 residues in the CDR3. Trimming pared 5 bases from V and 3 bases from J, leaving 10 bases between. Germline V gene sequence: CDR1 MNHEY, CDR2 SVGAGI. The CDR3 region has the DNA TGTGCCAGCAGTCCGGGACACAAAGAGACCCAGTACTTC. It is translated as CASSPGHKETQYF.

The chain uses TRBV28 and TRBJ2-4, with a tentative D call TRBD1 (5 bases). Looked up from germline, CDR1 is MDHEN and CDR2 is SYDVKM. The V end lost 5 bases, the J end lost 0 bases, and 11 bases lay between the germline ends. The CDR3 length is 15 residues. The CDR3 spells CASSPGNIAKNIQYF. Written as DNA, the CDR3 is TGTGCCAGCAGTCCAGGGAATATAGCCAAAAACATTCAGTACTTC.

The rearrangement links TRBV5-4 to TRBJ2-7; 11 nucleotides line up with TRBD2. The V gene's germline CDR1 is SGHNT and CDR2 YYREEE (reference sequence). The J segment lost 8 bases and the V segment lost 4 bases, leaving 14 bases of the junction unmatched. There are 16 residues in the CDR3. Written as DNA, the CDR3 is TGTGCCAGCAGCGTTCGTTCTAGCGGGGGGTTCTTTAAGCAGTACTTC. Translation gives CASSVRSSGGFFKQYF.

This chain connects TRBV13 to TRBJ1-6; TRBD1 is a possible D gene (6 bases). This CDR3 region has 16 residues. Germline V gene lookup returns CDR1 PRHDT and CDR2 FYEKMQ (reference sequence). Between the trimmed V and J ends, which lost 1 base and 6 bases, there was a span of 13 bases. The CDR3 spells CASSLAPGVGNSPLHF. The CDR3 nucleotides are TGTGCCAGCAGCTTAGCGCCAGGGGTAGGTAATTCACCCCTCCACTTT.

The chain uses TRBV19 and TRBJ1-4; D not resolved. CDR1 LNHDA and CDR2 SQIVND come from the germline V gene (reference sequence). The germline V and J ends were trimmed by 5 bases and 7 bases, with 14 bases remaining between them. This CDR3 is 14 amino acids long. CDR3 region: CASSAAQSGEKLFF. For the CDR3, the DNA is TGTGCCAGTAGTGCGGCCCAATCGGGTGAAAAACTGTTTTTT.